The 18 T cell receptor beta chains reported below all come from one sample, sequenced in a study of blood T cell repertoires in COVID-19. The assay was immunoSEQ multiplex PCR, and TCRdb's table has in-frame clones only and misses some. This table holds tens of thousands of clones, roughly 92% found once. The material sequenced was peripheral blood. The receptors were sampled from a middle-aged man with active COVID-19.

The chain employs TRBV12-3 or TRBV12-4 and TRBJ1-1; D remains ambiguous. V dropped 5 bases and J dropped 7 bases, with 11 bases sitting between them. CDR3 size: 12 residues. The CDR3 DNA follows: TGTGCCAGCAGTAGAGGAAAACTTGAAGCTTTCTTT. Residues: CASSRGKLEAFF.

The V gene is TRBV5-4, the J gene TRBJ2-2; TRBD1 agrees at 9 bases. The V gene's germline CDR1 is SGHNT and CDR2 YYREEE (reference sequence). The CDR3 contains 14 residues. The ends lost 4 bases at V and 6 bases at J; junction bases unmatched: 4. This CDR3 reads CASSGQGWSGELFF. Here the CDR3 DNA reads TGTGCCAGCAGCGGACAGGGGTGGTCCGGGGAGCTGTTTTTT.

The chain couples TRBV10-3 to TRBJ2-7; D unclear. V lost 0 bases and J 0 bases, leaving 3 bases between the germline ends. Germline CDR1 reads ENHRY; CDR2 reads SYGVKD. The CDR3 length is 13 residues. CDR3 residues: CAISESSSYEQYF. In nucleotides, the CDR3 is TGTGCCATCAGTGAGTCGAGCTCCTACGAGCAGTACTTC.

The chain has TRBV28 and TRBJ2-1, with a possible D match to TRBD1 (6 bases). CDR3 size: 16 residues. V was pared by 2 bases and J by 8 bases, with 19 bases between. Per the germline V gene, CDR1 is MDHEN and CDR2 is SYDVKM. The chain's CDR3 is CASSLPGTLGTDEQFF. CDR3 nucleotides: TGTGCCAGCAGTTTACCGGGGACACTAGGTACGGATGAGCAGTTCTTC.

The chain links TRBV29-1 to TRBJ1-2, with D uncertain. Trimming took off 3 bases at V and 4 bases at J, with 15 bases between the two ends. CDR3 length: 14 amino acids. CDR1 and CDR2 from the germline V gene are SQVTM and ANQGSEA. CDR3 protein: CSVDSVPRFYGYTF. The CDR3 coding sequence is TGCAGCGTTGATTCGGTCCCTCGGTTCTATGGCTACACCTTC.

This chain links TRBV25-1 with TRBJ1-2; tentatively, D is TRBD1 (6 bases). Germline CDR1 MGHDK, CDR2 SYGVNS. The CDR3 length is 12 residues. V was cut by 3 bases and J by 5 bases, with 7 bases left in between. The CDR3 nucleotides read TGTGCCAGCAGTGACACAGGGTATGGCTACACCTTC. As protein: CASSDTGYGYTF.

The CDR3 nucleotides are TGTGCCAGTAGTGTTACAGGGACAAACACCATATATTTT. Translation: CASSVTGTNTIYF. The J gene is TRBJ1-3, the V gene TRBV19; D perhaps matches TRBD1 (6 bases). Germline CDR1 LNHDA, CDR2 SQIVND (reference sequence). This CDR3 is 13 amino acids long. Trimming removed 5 bases from V and 6 bases from J, with 11 bases in between.

The rearrangement uses TRBV30 and TRBJ1-4, with unresolved D. This CDR3 is built from 13 residues. CDR1 is GTSNPN and CDR2 is SVGIG in the germline V gene (reference sequence). The ends were cut back, 0 bases at V and 5 bases at J, with 7 bases in the middle. The CDR3 spells CAWSVSRNEKLFF. The CDR3 DNA reads as TGTGCCTGGAGTGTAAGCAGGAATGAAAAACTGTTTTTT. Combining the CDR3 with reference TRBV30 and TRBJ1-4 gives the whole variable domain SQTIHQWPATLVQPVGSPLSLECTVEGTSNPNLYWYRQAAGRGLQLLFYSVGIGQISSEVPQNLSASRPQDRQFILSSKKLLLSDSGFYLCAWSVSRNEKLFFGSGTQLSVL.

The chain employs TRBV5-1 and TRBJ2-1, with D tentatively TRBD2 (6 bases). Germline V gene data show CDR1 as SGHRS and CDR2 as YFSETQ. This CDR3 contains 16 residues. With 4 bases removed from V and 5 bases from J, the gap between germline ends came to 19 bases. CDR3 amino acids: CASSGTTPTGDNEQFF. The CDR3 region has the DNA TGCGCCAGCAGCGGGACGACACCGACGGGAGACAATGAGCAGTTCTTC. Full variable domain (rest looked up from reference TRBV5-1 and TRBJ2-1): KAGVTQTPRYLIKTRGQQVTLSCSPISGHRSVSWYQQTPGQGLQFLFEYFSETQRNKGNFPGRFSGRQFSNSRSEMNVSTLELGDSALYLCASSGTTPTGDNEQFFGPGTRLTVL.

The chain is built from TRBV5-5 and TRBJ2-5; perhaps TRBD2 as D (5 bases). The germline gives CDR1 SGHKS, CDR2 YYEKEE (reference sequence). The CDR3 extends over 15 amino acids. V lost 4 bases to trimming and J lost 1 base, with 14 bases between them. The CDR3: CASSPLARAQETQYF. For the CDR3, the DNA is TGTGCCAGCAGCCCTTTAGCGAGGGCCCAAGAGACCCAGTACTTC.

This chain links TRBV7-3 with TRBJ1-1; a weak D match, TRBD1 (5 bases). Looked up from germline, CDR1 is SGHTA and CDR2 is FQGTGA. This CDR3 comprises 13 residues. Trimming shortened V by 6 bases and J by 6 bases, and 14 bases separated the two germline ends. The CDR3 DNA reads as TGTGCCAGCAGTGAAGGGGCGGGAGCTGAAGCTTTCTTT. This encodes CASSEGAGAEAFF.

The chain is built from TRBV9 and TRBJ2-1; D gene ambiguous. CDR1 SGDLS and CDR2 YYNGEE come from the germline V gene. Trimming pared 2 bases from V and 4 bases from J, leaving 7 bases between. The CDR3 consists of 13 residues. CDR3 sequence: CASSVGQYNEQFF. The CDR3 coding sequence is TGTGCCAGCAGCGTCGGTCAATACAATGAGCAGTTCTTC.

This rearrangement joins TRBV11-2 to TRBJ1-2; tentative D call: TRBD1 (5 bases). This CDR3 contains 12 residues. The germline V gene encodes CDR1 SGHAT and CDR2 FQNNGV. V was trimmed by 5 bases and J by 5 bases, leaving 9 bases between them. In DNA, the CDR3 is TGTGCCAGCAGCCAGGACATTTATGGCTACACCTTC. This sequence encodes CASSQDIYGYTF.

The chain combines TRBV7-6 with TRBJ2-7; the match to TRBD2 covers 7 bases. There are 17 residues in the CDR3. Per the germline V gene, CDR1 is SGHVS and CDR2 is FNYEAQ. V lost 1 base to trimming and J lost 3 bases; unmatched junction nucleotides: 12. The DNA of the CDR3 is TGTGCCAGCAGCTTAGGCCCCGGAGCGGGGAAGGACTACGAGCAGTACTTC. Translating gives CASSLGPGAGKDYEQYF.

V is TRBV7-9 and J is TRBJ2-7; D possibly corresponds to TRBD2 (6 bases). The germline V gene has CDR1 SEHNR and CDR2 FQNEAQ (reference sequence). CDR3 length: 14 amino acids. The ends were cut back, 5 bases at V and 5 bases at J, with 16 bases in the middle. The DNA for the CDR3 is TGTGCCAGCAGCGACGCCCGGGGGTTGAACGAGCAGTACTTC. Protein product: CASSDARGLNEQYF.

The rearrangement links TRBV5-4 to TRBJ1-2; 8 nucleotides match TRBD1. This CDR3 has 14 amino acids. Looked up from germline, CDR1 is SGHNT and CDR2 is YYREEE (reference sequence). The junction had 7 bases not matched to a gene; V was cut back by 4 bases and J by 5 bases. The CDR3 reads CASSHDRGLYGYTF. CDR3 DNA: TGTGCCAGCAGCCACGACAGGGGCCTATATGGCTACACCTTC.

CDR3 DNA: TGTGCCAGCAGCTTGGGACTAGGAGGCGATACGCAGTATTTT. It yields the protein CASSLGLGGDTQYF. This chain connects TRBV7-3 to TRBJ2-3; 8 positions agree with TRBD2. CDR1 and CDR2 (germline): SGHTA, FQGTGA. The V gene end was trimmed by 3 bases and the J gene end by 6 bases; junction bases not matched to a gene: 5. The CDR3 sequence is 14 residues long.

The rearrangement uses TRBV6-5 and TRBJ1-2; D is undetermined. Per germline, CDR1 MNHEY and CDR2 SVGAGI. The CDR3 runs 14 residues. V was clipped by 6 bases and J by 4 bases, with 15 bases between them. CDR3 protein: CASSETSLGYGYTF. As DNA, the CDR3 is TGTGCCAGCAGCGAGACATCCCTCGGCTATGGCTACACCTTC.